The 27 T cell receptor beta chains below come from one sample, sequenced in a study of blood T cell repertoires in COVID-19. The assay was immunoSEQ multiplex PCR, and TCRdb's table has in-frame clones only and misses some. The table has fewer than 350,000 clones, under 95% seen once; the top ten hold approximately 2.4%. Source material: PBMCs or T cells enriched from blood (not recorded which). The origin of the receptors is a middle-aged woman with acute COVID-19.

V is TRBV5-1 and J is TRBJ1-3; D possibly corresponds to TRBD1 (5 bases). CDR1 and CDR2 (germline): SGHRS, YFSETQ. CDR3 length: 15 amino acids. Between the trimmed V and J ends, which lost 1 base and 2 bases, there was a span of 10 bases. The CDR3 region is CASSLTGEAGNTIYF. CDR3 nucleotides: TGCGCCAGCAGCTTGACGGGGGAAGCTGGAAACACCATATATTTT.

J is TRBJ1-6 and V is TRBV12-3 or TRBV12-4, with D possibly being TRBD1 (5 bases). The length of the CDR3 is 13 residues. V was clipped by 3 bases and J by 10 bases, with 10 bases between them. CDR3 in DNA: TGTGCCAGCAGTTTCTCCAGGGAATCACCCCTCCACTTT. Translated: CASSFSRESPLHF.

This clone was seen just once. The chain links TRBV19 to TRBJ1-1; TRBD1 matches at 8 bases. Germline trimming cut 3 bases from V and 4 bases from J; bases unmatched to any gene: 1. The CDR3 covers 13 residues. Looked up from germline, CDR1 is LNHDA and CDR2 is SQIVND (reference sequence). The CDR3 DNA sequence: TGTGCCAGTAGTATGACAGGGGTCACTGAAGCTTTCTTT. Protein: CASSMTGVTEAFF.

The chain recombines TRBV18 with TRBJ2-5; D possibly corresponds to TRBD1 (6 bases). Trimming stripped 3 bases from V and 4 bases from J, with 9 bases between. From germline, CDR1 is KGHSH and CDR2 LQKENI. The CDR3 runs 13 residues. In DNA form, the CDR3 reads TGTGCCAGCTCACCCGGACAGTCAGAGACCCAGTACTTC. Encoded protein: CASSPGQSETQYF. The variable domain in full, completed from reference TRBV18 and TRBJ2-5, reads NAGVMQNPRHLVRRRGQEARLRCSPMKGHSHVYWYRQLPEEGLKFMVYLQKENIIDESGMPKERFSAEFPKEGPSILRIQQVVRGDSAAYFCASSPGQSETQYFGPGTRLLVL.

This chain connects TRBV30 to TRBJ1-4, with 7 bases aligning to TRBD1. The germline V gene has CDR1 GTSNPN and CDR2 SVGIG (reference sequence). V was pared by 3 bases and J by 6 bases, with 10 bases of the junction left unmatched. This CDR3 region has 15 residues. CDR3 DNA sequence: TGTGCCTGGAGCGGGTATCGGGACAGAGATGAAAAACTGTTTTTT. Its translation is CAWSGYRDRDEKLFF.

V is TRBV12-3 or TRBV12-4 and J is TRBJ1-1; tentatively, D is TRBD1 (6 bases). The CDR3 is 13 residues long. Trimming cost V 3 bases and J 5 bases, with 10 bases left between them. This CDR3 is CASSFQGTTEAFF. The CDR3 DNA reads as TGTGCCAGCAGTTTTCAGGGGACGACTGAAGCTTTCTTT.

The rearrangement links TRBV12-3 or TRBV12-4 to TRBJ1-1; TRBD1 matches at 10 bases. The CDR3 has 13 residues. V dropped 8 bases and J dropped 1; count of bases not matched to a gene: 1. CDR3 nucleotides: TGTGCCAGCGGGGACAGGGGGAACACTGAAGCTTTCTTT. Its protein is CASGDRGNTEAFF.

This chain links TRBV12-3 or TRBV12-4 with TRBJ2-5; TRBD1 matches 7 bases. There are 13 residues in the CDR3. The V segment lost 5 bases and the J segment 2 bases; nucleotides outside the gene matches: 2. CDR3 sequence (DNA): TGTGCCAGCAGTCGACAGGGACAAGAGACCCAGTACTTC. Its protein product is CASSRQGQETQYF.

This chain joins TRBV18 and TRBJ2-1, with 12 bases matching TRBD2. Trimming at V came to 3 bases and at J to 10 bases, leaving 7 bases not matched to a gene. This CDR3 comprises 15 residues. The germline V gene has CDR1 KGHSH and CDR2 LQKENI. The CDR3 DNA follows: TGTGCCAGCTCACCTGCTAGCGGGGGGGCGTTAGAGCAGTTCTTC. Translating gives CASSPASGGALEQFF.

The chain carries TRBV18 and TRBJ1-1; TRBD1 agrees at 8 bases. Germline CDR1 and CDR2: KGHSH and LQKENI. V lost 5 bases and J lost 4; bases outside the gene matches: 3. The CDR3 spans 13 residues. The CDR3 protein is CASSFTGGTEAFF. DNA of the CDR3: TGTGCCAGCTCATTTACAGGGGGCACTGAAGCTTTCTTT.

CDR3 in amino acids: CAWKPSSYNEQFF. DNA for the CDR3: TGTGCCTGGAAACCGAGCTCCTACAATGAGCAGTTCTTC. J is TRBJ2-1 and V is TRBV30; no reliable D call. This CDR3 is 13 amino acids long. The germline V gene encodes CDR1 GTSNPN and CDR2 SVGIG (reference sequence). The V and J ends lost 4 bases and 0 bases respectively, with 7 bases between them.

The V call is TRBV6-2 or TRBV6-3, the J call TRBJ2-1; 10 nucleotides line up with TRBD2. J gave up 6 bases and V 2 bases, and 4 bases lay outside the gene matches. This CDR3 spans 15 amino acids. From germline, CDR1 is MNHEY and CDR2 SVGEGT. The chain's CDR3 is CASSYQSSGSNEQFF. The CDR3 bases are TGTGCCAGCAGTTACCAATCTAGCGGGAGCAATGAGCAGTTCTTC.

The V call is TRBV2, the J call TRBJ1-6, with 7 bases fitting TRBD1. Trimming at V came to 6 bases and at J to 0 bases, leaving 2 bases not matched to a gene. Germline CDR1 reads SNHLY; CDR2 reads FYNNEI. The CDR3 is made up of 15 amino acids. This CDR3 is CASRGDSSYNSPLHF. CDR3 coding DNA: TGTGCCAGCAGAGGGGACAGCTCCTATAATTCACCCCTCCACTTT.

This clone appeared a single time. This chain uses TRBV7-9 with TRBJ1-2, with 7 nucleotides matching TRBD1. CDR1 is SEHNR and CDR2 is FQNEAQ in the germline V gene (reference sequence). With V trimmed by 4 bases and J by 4 bases, 6 bases remained unmatched. This CDR3 has 14 amino acids. CDR3 DNA: TGTGCCAGCAGCTCAGGACAGGCCTTCTATGGCTACACCTTC. This translates into CASSSGQAFYGYTF.

The gene calls are TRBV3-1 (or the pseudogene TRBV3-2) and TRBJ2-2; D is perhaps TRBD2 (6 bases). Germline loops: CDR1 LGHDT, CDR2 YNNKEL (reference sequence). CDR3 length: 16 amino acids. V lost 1 base, J lost 5 bases, and 14 bases lay in between. The CDR3 coding sequence is TGTGCCAGCAGCCAAGGACTAGGTCGTATAACCGGGGAGCTGTTTTTT. Encoded protein: CASSQGLGRITGELFF.

This chain connects TRBV7-3 to TRBJ2-1; possibly TRBD2 for D (5 bases). CDR1 is SGHTA, CDR2 FQGTGA, per germline. CDR3 length: 15 amino acids. Trimming took off 0 bases at V and 0 bases at J, with 6 bases between the two ends. CDR3: CASSLTGSSYNEQFF. Written as DNA, the CDR3 is TGTGCCAGCAGCTTAACGGGGAGCTCCTACAATGAGCAGTTCTTC.

The genes are TRBV6-5 and TRBJ1-5; TRBD1 aligns across 8 bases. Germline V gene lookup returns CDR1 MNHEY and CDR2 SVGAGI. The CDR3 loop spans 15 amino acids. V was pared by 6 bases and J by 3 bases, with 7 bases of the junction left unmatched. The CDR3 coding sequence is TGTGCCAGCAGCTCTGGACAGGGCAACAATCAGCCCCAGCATTTT. Protein sequence: CASSSGQGNNQPQHF.

This chain connects TRBV20-1 to TRBJ2-3; D gene uncertain. V lost 6 bases and J 8 bases, leaving 12 bases between the germline ends. This CDR3 is built from 11 residues. From germline, CDR1 is DFQATT and CDR2 SNEGSKA (reference sequence). CDR3 protein: CSAHQDFTQYF. The CDR3 region has the DNA TGCAGTGCACACCAAGACTTTACGCAGTATTTT.

The CDR3 spells CASRGIRRKTGELFF. As DNA, the CDR3 is TGTGCCAGCAGAGGAATCAGGAGGAAGACCGGGGAGCTGTTTTTT. This chain uses TRBV7-9 with TRBJ2-2, with D perhaps TRBD2 (5 bases). The CDR3 totals 15 residues. Deletions cut 6 bases from V and 5 bases from J, with 16 bases between. Germline V gives CDR1 SEHNR, CDR2 FQNEAQ (reference sequence). The full variable domain, its missing parts supplied by reference TRBV7-9 and TRBJ2-2, is DTGVSQNPRHKITKRGQNVTFRCDPISEHNRLYWYRQTLGQGPEFLTYFQNEAQLEKSRLLSDRFSAERPKGSFSTLEIQRTEQGDSAMYLCASRGIRRKTGELFFGEGSRLTVL.

This clone showed up just a few times. This chain's CDR3 is CASSLASGANVLTF. Here the CDR3 DNA reads TGTGCCAGCAGTTTAGCGTCTGGGGCCAACGTCCTGACTTTC. The V call is TRBV28, the J call TRBJ2-6; D not certain. Germline CDR1 MDHEN, CDR2 SYDVKM. The V and J ends lost 2 bases and 1 base respectively, with 3 bases between them. This CDR3 is 14 amino acids long.

The genes are TRBV3-1 (or the pseudogene TRBV3-2) and TRBJ1-1; D not certain. The CDR3 length is 14 residues. V was shortened by 4 bases and J by 3 bases, with 12 bases between the two germline ends. Germline values: CDR1 LGHDT, CDR2 YNNKEL (reference sequence). This CDR3 reads CASSPSETDTEAFF. CDR3 bases: TGTGCCAGCAGCCCTAGCGAAACAGACACTGAAGCTTTCTTT.

V gene TRBV27 combines with J gene TRBJ2-3; TRBD2 agrees at 9 bases. V lost 6 bases and J lost 4; bases outside the gene matches: 8. Germline V gene data show CDR1 as MNHEY and CDR2 as SMNVEV (reference sequence). The CDR3 runs to 15 residues. The CDR3 sequence: CASSPMRGGADTQYF. The CDR3, as DNA: TGTGCCAGCAGCCCCATGCGGGGGGGTGCAGATACGCAGTATTTT.

The V call is TRBV21-1, the J call TRBJ2-7; TRBD2, the D gene given by the table, was not confirmed from the DNA. TRBV21-1 is labeled a pseudogene. This CDR3 is built from 17 residues. The CDR3 sequence is CASSLRRVGGSSYEQYF. The CDR3 DNA reads TGTGCCAGCAGCCTCCGGCGGGTGGGGGGGAGTAGCTACGAGCAGTACTTC.

This clone was seen a few times. The V call is TRBV6-5, the J call TRBJ1-5; the match to TRBD1 covers 7 bases. The V gene's germline CDR1 is MNHEY and CDR2 SVGAGI. CDR3 length equals 14 residues. V lost 5 bases and J lost 3; bases outside the gene matches: 4. CDR3 sequence: CASSRDSYNQPQHF. The CDR3 DNA reads TGTGCCAGCAGTCGGGACAGCTACAATCAGCCCCAGCATTTT.

The table lists this clone with a count of one. The chain employs TRBV6-5 and TRBJ1-1; D not resolved. There are 14 residues in the CDR3. V was clipped by 5 bases and J by 4 bases, with 14 bases between them. In germline, CDR1 is MNHEY, CDR2 SVGAGI. The CDR3 bases are TGTGCCAGCAGTAGCCTAAGTAGTGCCACTGAAGCTTTCTTT. It yields the protein CASSSLSSATEAFF.

The chain has TRBV2 and TRBJ2-7; no firm D call. V was cut by 5 bases and J by 2 bases, with 4 bases left in between. This CDR3 comprises 11 residues. Germline V gene lookup returns CDR1 SNHLY and CDR2 FYNNEI. CDR3 nucleotide sequence: TGTGCCAGCAGTTACACCTACGAGCAGTACTTC. Translating it yields CASSYTYEQYF. Based on the CDR3 plus reference TRBV2 and TRBJ2-7, the full variable domain is EPEVTQTPSHQVTQMGQEVILRCVPISNHLYFYWYRQILGQKVEFLVSFYNNEISEKSEIFDDQFSVERPDGSNFTLKIRSTKLEDSAMYFCASSYTYEQYFGPGTRLTVT.

The rearrangement uses TRBV10-3 and TRBJ2-3; 10 bases match TRBD1. With 7 bases clipped from V and 2 bases from J, the junction kept 9 bases outside the gene matches. The CDR3 consists of 16 residues. Per germline, CDR1 ENHRY and CDR2 SYGVKD. CDR3: CAINPGQGLPTDTQYF. As DNA, the CDR3 is TGTGCCATCAACCCGGGACAGGGGCTTCCCACAGATACGCAGTATTTT.